Sequencing of this TCR beta chain was carried out in a study of cytomegalovirus exposure and HLA in healthy donors (TCRdb year 2017). Regarding the complete study: An earlier analysis of around 600 of the donors reported more than 250 Gb of sequence data and about 100 million unique TCR beta sequences from roughly 180 million T cells. An early release covering about 600 HLA-typed donors comprised approximately 290 gigabases of sequencing data and approximately 85 million unique TCR sequences. Of the 398 genotyped donors, less than 85% were placed in the genetic ancestry cluster associated with self-reported Caucasian donors. The study was designed to test whether signatures of past pathogen exposure could be identified by cataloging public T cell receptors. The T cell repertoires of 550 to 850 subjects were profiled by immunosequencing and related to cytomegalovirus serostatus. A separate validation cohort of roughly 130 different subjects was used in addition to the roughly 720-subject first cohort. To predict cytomegalovirus infection status, the study brought together high-throughput TCR immunosequencing, statistical association of individual TCRs with disease status, and machine learning. To study patterns of TCR occurrence, a later analysis re-analyzed previously published TCR beta repertoires from under 750 donors and added high-resolution HLA genotyping. Rather than using new phenotypic data, the later analysis identified candidate immune exposures from TCR beta sequences and from how often those sequences occurred across donors. In an earlier analysis of 587 of the donors, high-throughput TCR beta sequencing was used to judge whether each TCR beta V gene segment behaved as functional or pseudogenic. Donor age, sex, ethnicity and CMV serostatus were compiled together with the repertoire data. In a later genetic analysis, genome-wide SNP genotypes for about 55% of the roughly 700 donors were used, and that subset was treated as a discovery cohort. All discovery cohort repertoires had been generated on a single sequencing platform. HLA typing included class I and class II loci at four-digit resolution. Typing coverage differed by locus: A, B, C, DRB1 and DQB1 were typed in about 620-640 donors, DQA1 in 522, DPA1 in around 580, and DPB1 in 450 to 490. Roughly five DR-DQ haplotypes were handled as single units for association and clustering because linkage in the cohort was strong. Among a few hundred genotyped donors of the cohort, an average of approximately 240,000 unique TCR beta nucleotide sequences were sequenced per donor, 15% to 20% of them non-productive.

Results and caveats for the whole study, not just this receptor: A later genetic analysis reported fewer N-insertions in productive TCRs among donors in an Asian-associated ancestry cluster than the roughly 700-donor mean. A later analysis reported that several top co-occurrence clusters appeared linked to parvovirus B19, influenza, CMV and Epstein-Barr virus. The study gave a list of more than 150 TCR beta chains associated with cytomegalovirus. When HLA alleles, especially DR and DQ, strongly co-occurred, attributing TCR associations to individual alleles was difficult. According to a later analysis, TCR association rates differed among HLA loci, with DRB1 alleles showing the most associated TCRs and HLA-C alleles showing the fewest. In a later analysis, HLA-associated TCR beta chains were found to be more clonally expanded and to have lower generation probabilities than equally common non-associated chains. According to the authors, the approach could potentially be generalized to other disease states and immunological phenotypes. A few of the identified cytomegalovirus-associated TCR beta chains were confirmed in vitro to be specific for cytomegalovirus antigens. Across donors, most TCR sequences were observed very rarely, whereas some public TCRs were present in many individuals. For the cohort, immune exposure information was limited to CMV serostatus. A further reported finding was that TCR beta sequences accurately predicted the HLA-A and HLA-B alleles for most subjects in the first cohort. The classifier was reported to diagnose cytomegalovirus status with high specificity and sensitivity in both the original cohort and the validation cohort. A cluster of highly shared sequence variants was judged likely to represent a technical artifact of the sequencing pipeline. Because counts were too low, around 18 rarely observed V segments, including chromosome 9 orphons, were left out of the earlier analysis of about 620 of the donors. Broadly in line with IMGT annotations, most TCR beta V segments showed up in productive rearrangements about 87% or about 30% of the time in an earlier analysis of 587 of the donors. In a later genetic analysis, a missense DCLRE1C variant was associated with V-gene and J-gene trimming of TCR beta chains, and the association was replicated in an independent cohort. Correlated functional status among segregating V segments might reflect linkage disequilibrium, but an unknown experimental factor could not be ruled out. Because HLA typing was unavailable for some donors at each locus, only the typed subset was used in association tests. At a false discovery rate of 0.05, a later analysis linked about 17,000 TCR beta sequences to specific HLA alleles. The cohort was sequenced for TCR beta chains only, and without alpha or paired-chain data the features that could be detected were limited. Sequencing depth was assumed to be roughly uniform across donors in the presence/absence analyses, though that assumption may not hold. According to a later analysis, most CMV-associated TCR beta chains appeared to be HLA-restricted, and the HLA associations seemed to be driven largely by CMV exposure.

In total, fewer than 750 healthy bone marrow donors made up the cohort. At the time of sampling, every cohort member was nominally healthy, though immune exposures that went unrecorded were likely present. The donor was CMV seronegative and was included in the group of about 350 seronegative cohort members. A peripheral blood sample was collected from each donor, and TCR beta sequencing was performed on peripheral blood mononuclear cells. Genomic DNA was extracted from the blood cell samples with the Qiagen DNeasy Blood Extraction Kit. Regarding this clone: Its antigen remains undetermined. Within one base of it there is no much larger clone, and no base qualities were kept.

Receptor libraries were prepared by the immunoSEQ multiplex PCR assay. A mixture of 60 forward primers for TCR Vbeta segments and 13 reverse primers for TCR Jbeta segments was used in the multiplex PCR. Amplification of the CDR3 region of rearranged TCR beta genes was performed with a multiplex PCR assay on genomic DNA. The amplified TCR beta libraries were sequenced on the Illumina HiSeq System as 87-base-pair reads. The study's own analysis went as follows. In a later analysis, tens of millions of unique TCR beta chains were counted across the approximately 640 repertoires, and roughly 9.9 million of these chains were shared by at least two donors. Raw reads were error-corrected and collapsed into unique sequences with a nearest-neighbor algorithm that merged closely related sequences to remove PCR and sequencing errors. CDR3 sequences were aligned to IMGT reference sequences to assign V, D and J gene segments. For a sequence to be retained, at least a six-nucleotide match to both a V gene segment and a J gene segment was required. A rearrangement counted as productive if the CDR3 had no stop codons and remained in frame with V and J, and every other rearrangement counted as non-productive. CDR3 was defined according to IMGT convention as the region running from the second conserved V-encoded cysteine to the conserved J-encoded phenylalanine. The earlier analysis of about 560 of the donors excluded any sequence lacking an unambiguous match to a single V gene segment. An earlier analysis of several hundred of the donors classified V segments as functional when productive rearrangements were above 56.7% and as segregating when the standard deviation between donors was above 5%. A statistical classification framework was developed to diagnose cytomegalovirus status using the catalog of TCR beta chain sequences. V and J gene assignment, in a later analysis, came from comparing TCR nucleotide sequences with IMGT/GENE-DB human TR gene sequences. The TCRdist pipeline was used in a later analysis to assign CDR3 sequences and most-parsimonious VDJ recombination scenarios. A later analysis defined each TCR beta chain by its CDR3 amino acid sequence plus V-gene family, and excluded reads lacking a unique V-gene family. To address suspected cross-contamination and a sequencing artifact, a later analysis removed over 500 highly shared, low-generation-probability nucleotide sequences. For each public chain, a later analysis derived a clonal expansion index from normalized ranks of inferred template counts within each repertoire. In a later analysis, generation probabilities were computed with a VDJ recombination model fitted to out-of-frame rearrangements, and the resulting probabilities were checked against IGoR. In a later analysis, hypergeometric tests were used to score TCR-TCR, TCR-HLA and TCR-CMV co-occurrence, with a repertoire-size bias correction applied to TCR pairs. A later analysis estimated false discovery rates by permuting HLA or CMV assignments 20 times. In a later analysis, co-occurring TCRs were grouped with DBSCAN, and TCRdist sequence similarity was added when clustering was performed within HLA-allele-positive subsets. Repertoires with fewer than 30,000 or more than 120,000 public chains were left out of co-occurrence clustering, as were about five repertoires with anomalous nucleotide sharing. Not all clones reach the TCRdb copy of this immuneACCESS table, which keeps in-frame sequences only. Checked studies attribute under half of the gap to unresolved V genes and leave the rest unexplained. That table furnishes V, J and clone size, whereas the DNA furnished D and trimming. In all, the sample holds roughly 120,000 clones, and approximately 70% of those were seen once. The top ten clonotypes cover around 0.9% of the sample.

The source material was PBMCs. The sequence was collected from a woman in her 30s in good health and CMV-seronegative.

The DNA sequence reads TGTGCCAGCAGAACCACTGGACAGGGGATACACGAGCAGTACTTC. This encodes CASRTTGQGIHEQYF. The chain employs TRBV28 and TRBJ2-7; 9 central bases correspond to TRBD1. The V end gives up 6 bases and the J end 5 bases, leaving 11 bases in the junction not matched to a gene. The CDR3 measures 15 amino acids from cysteine to phenylalanine. The only DNA kept is the CDR3, 45 bases in frame from the first base. The germline V gene yields MDHEN for CDR1 and SYDVKM for CDR2.